The 20 T cell receptor beta chains reported below all come from one sample, sequenced in a study of T cells in tumors after PD-1 blockade. Only in-frame clones appear in the TCRdb table, and some are missing; sequencing was by immunoSEQ multiplex PCR. The table lists 45,000 to 60,000 clones, around 80% of them singletons. The sequencing used PBMCs, collected before anti-PD-1 therapy. Source of these receptors: a human donor with advanced basal cell or squamous cell carcinoma (not recorded which).

CDR3 DNA sequence: TGTGCCATCCAACAGGGGGCCGGTCAGCCCCAGCATTTT. Its protein product is CAIQQGAGQPQHF. The V call is TRBV6-5, the J call TRBJ1-5; 9 nucleotides line up with TRBD1. V lost 10 bases, J lost 6 bases, and 7 bases stayed unmatched. The germline gives CDR1 MNHEY, CDR2 SVGAGI. This CDR3 has 13 residues.

This clone was found once. The chain couples TRBV5-1 to TRBJ2-1; tentative D call: TRBD2 (6 bases). This CDR3 is 15 amino acids long. Germline CDR1 SGHRS, CDR2 YFSETQ. V was clipped by 4 bases and J by 12 bases, with 23 bases between them. The CDR3 bases are TGCGCCAGCAGCCGGGGGTTCCGGTTGCTCGGCTCGCAGTTCTTC. Protein: CASSRGFRLLGSQFF.

The V and J genes are TRBV5-4 and TRBJ2-5, with a weak D call TRBD2 (6 bases). V shed 4 bases and J shed 3 bases, with 16 bases lying between them. CDR1 is SGHNT, CDR2 YYREEE, per germline (reference sequence). The CDR3 is 15 residues long. The CDR3 sequence: CASSDRKAGKETQYF. CDR3 DNA sequence: TGTGCCAGCAGCGACCGAAAGGCGGGAAAAGAGACCCAGTACTTC.

The chain combines TRBV7-2 with TRBJ2-7; D is unclear. Between the trimmed V and J ends, which lost 0 bases and 6 bases, there was a span of 15 bases. Germline V gene data show CDR1 as SGHTA and CDR2 as FQGNSA. The CDR3 is 15 residues long. This CDR3 reads CASSLALGFQAEQYF. Here the CDR3 DNA reads TGTGCCAGCAGCTTAGCGCTAGGGTTCCAAGCCGAGCAGTACTTC.

V usage is TRBV7-2 and J usage is TRBJ1-1, with 7 bases fitting TRBD1. Germline CDR1 is SGHTA and CDR2 is FQGNSA. The V segment lost 5 bases and the J segment 6 bases; nucleotides outside the gene matches: 6. CDR3 length equals 13 residues. CDR3: CASSIDREAEAFF. The CDR3 DNA sequence: TGTGCCAGCAGCATTGACAGGGAAGCTGAAGCTTTCTTT.

This clone was counted a single time. V is TRBV10-2 and J is TRBJ2-2; weak D call: TRBD1 (6 bases). There are 16 residues in the CDR3. Germline V gene data show CDR1 as WSHSY and CDR2 as SAAADI. V shed 2 bases and J shed 1 base, with 11 bases lying between them. The CDR3 DNA follows: TGCGCCAGCAGTGAGCCCTCAGGGGAGAACACCGGGGAGCTGTTTTTT. As protein: CASSEPSGENTGELFF.

The chain links TRBV11-3 to TRBJ2-2, with 9 positions matching TRBD1. Germline V gene data show CDR1 as SGHNT and CDR2 as YENEEA. The CDR3 spans 17 residues. V lost 4 bases, J lost 6 bases, and 12 bases stayed unmatched. The CDR3 DNA reads TGTGCCAGCAGCTCCCAGCGGACAGGGGTCGGCCCCGGGGAGCTGTTTTTT. It codes for CASSSQRTGVGPGELFF.

The V call is TRBV11-3, the J call TRBJ1-2, with TRBD1 matching 7 bases. CDR1 is SGHNT, CDR2 YENEEA, per germline. Trimming at V came to 2 bases and at J to 7 bases, leaving 7 bases not matched to a gene. The CDR3 has 14 residues. The CDR3 region has the DNA TGTGCCAGCAGCTTACGAACAGGGGCTGGTGGCTACACCTTC. Amino acid sequence: CASSLRTGAGGYTF. Using reference TRBV11-3 and TRBJ1-2 for the parts outside the CDR3, the full variable domain is EAGVVQSPRYKIIEKKQPVAFWCNPISGHNTLYWYLQNLGQGPELLIRYENEEAVDDSQLPKDRFSAERLKGVDSTLKIQPAELGDSAVYLCASSLRTGAGGYTFGSGTRLTVV.

The chain couples TRBV2 to TRBJ1-3; TRBD1 agrees at 8 bases. The CDR3 consists of 18 residues. In germline, CDR1 is SNHLY, CDR2 FYNNEI. The V and J ends lost 5 bases and 1 base, in that order; junction bases with no gene match: 13. The CDR3 nucleotides are TGTGCCAGCAGTACCGGGACAGGCAACCTCCTTTCTGGAAACACCATATATTTT. Its protein is CASSTGTGNLLSGNTIYF.

The V call is TRBV24-1, the J call TRBJ2-2, with D possibly TRBD1 on 7 matching bases. The ends were cut back, 1 base at V and 4 bases at J, with 9 bases in the middle. The CDR3 is 15 amino acids. Germline CDR1 reads KGHDR; CDR2 reads SFDVKD. CDR3: CATSDFRGATGELFF. CDR3 in DNA: TGTGCCACCAGTGATTTCAGGGGGGCCACCGGGGAGCTGTTTTTT.

The V gene is TRBV5-1, the J gene TRBJ1-4; D ambiguous. The CDR3 is made up of 14 amino acids. V was cut by 9 bases and J by 0 bases, with 12 bases left in between. CDR1 is SGHRS and CDR2 is YFSETQ in the germline V gene. CDR3 bases: TGCGCCACCAGACCCGGGCCAACTAATGAAAAACTGTTTTTT. Translation gives CATRPGPTNEKLFF. Variable domain in full (rest from reference TRBV5-1 and TRBJ1-4): KAGVTQTPRYLIKTRGQQVTLSCSPISGHRSVSWYQQTPGQGLQFLFEYFSETQRNKGNFPGRFSGRQFSNSRSEMNVSTLELGDSALYLCATRPGPTNEKLFFGSGTQLSVL.

Regarding this clone: The sample holds other DNA sequences that translate to the same CDR3. This chain links TRBV28 with TRBJ1-1; weak D call: TRBD1 (6 bases). V gave up 6 bases and J gave up 4 bases, with 27 bases separating them. CDR1 and CDR2 from the germline V gene are MDHEN and SYDVKM. CDR3 size: 18 residues. This chain's CDR3 is CASRTDTGALALGTEAFF. The DNA of the CDR3 is TGTGCCAGCAGAACCGACACGGGGGCTTTGGCTTTGGGCACTGAAGCTTTCTTT.

This clone was recorded a few times. The V and J genes are TRBV28 and TRBJ2-7, with D unresolved. This CDR3 contains 14 residues. The V gene lost 4 bases and the J gene lost 2 bases, with 12 bases spanning the gap. CDR1 and CDR2 from the germline V gene are MDHEN and SYDVKM. The CDR3 DNA reads as TGTGCCAGCAGTTCCCCCGACATTCCCTACGAGCAGTACTTC. Its protein is CASSSPDIPYEQYF.

This clone came up once. This rearrangement joins TRBV6-1 to TRBJ1-1; D is uncertain. V lost 2 bases to trimming and J lost 1 base, with 8 bases between them. Germline-derived CDR1 and CDR2 are MNHNS and SASEGT. CDR3 size: 14 residues. The DNA for the CDR3 is TGTGCCAGCAGTGAACAGGAAACGAACACTGAAGCTTTCTTT. Translated: CASSEQETNTEAFF.

This clone is termed medium-sized (0.01 to 0.1%). The rearrangement joins TRBV10-3 to TRBJ2-3; 13 bases fit TRBD2. The CDR3 totals 16 residues. The trim removed 6 bases at V and 3 bases at J, leaving 6 bases unmatched. Germline V gene sequence: CDR1 ENHRY, CDR2 SYGVKD. Here the CDR3 reads CAIRPTSGGETDTQYF. In DNA form, the CDR3 reads TGTGCCATCAGACCCACTAGCGGGGGGGAGACAGATACGCAGTATTTT.

This clone was observed a few times. The J gene is TRBJ2-7, the V gene TRBV5-1, with TRBD2 matching over 12 bases. V shed 4 bases and J 1 base; nucleotides not matched to a gene: 6. The CDR3 has 16 residues. The germline V gene has CDR1 SGHRS and CDR2 YFSETQ. In DNA form, the CDR3 reads TGCGCCAGCAGCCCCGGACTAGCGGGAACATCCTACGAGCAGTACTTC. Amino acids: CASSPGLAGTSYEQYF.

This clone was seen a handful of times. The genes are TRBV2 and TRBJ2-7; D uncertain. V dropped 5 bases and J dropped 2 bases, with 4 bases sitting between them. The CDR3 length is 11 residues. Germline V CDR1 and CDR2: SNHLY, FYNNEI. This CDR3 is CASSIPYEQYF. CDR3 DNA: TGTGCCAGCAGTATCCCCTACGAGCAGTACTTC.

This clone is deemed medium-sized (0.01 to 0.1%). This chain uses TRBV7-9 with TRBJ1-2, with D maybe TRBD1 (5 bases). The CDR3 contains 14 residues. V was shortened by 3 bases and J by 8 bases, with 16 bases between the two germline ends. The germline V gene encodes CDR1 SEHNR and CDR2 FQNEAQ (reference sequence). The CDR3 reads CASSFPIGEGGYTF. The CDR3 DNA follows: TGTGCCAGCAGCTTCCCGATCGGGGAGGGGGGCTACACCTTC.

This rearrangement joins TRBV2 to TRBJ2-2; TRBD1 is a possible D gene (6 bases). Trimming took off 7 bases at V and 1 base at J, with 7 bases between the two ends. CDR3 size: 13 residues. CDR1 is SNHLY and CDR2 is FYNNEI in the germline V gene. The CDR3 region is CASTQGNTGELFF. DNA of the CDR3: TGTGCCAGCACACAGGGGAACACCGGGGAGCTGTTTTTT.

This clone came up once. J is TRBJ2-3 and V is TRBV7-6; 7 bases are shared with TRBD2. CDR1 SGHVS and CDR2 FNYEAQ come from the germline V gene. Unmatched junction bases numbered 8, after V lost 8 bases and J lost 0 bases. The CDR3 covers 15 residues. CDR3 protein: CASGRAGLSTDTQYF. CDR3 in DNA: TGTGCCAGCGGAAGAGCGGGACTTAGCACAGATACGCAGTATTTT.